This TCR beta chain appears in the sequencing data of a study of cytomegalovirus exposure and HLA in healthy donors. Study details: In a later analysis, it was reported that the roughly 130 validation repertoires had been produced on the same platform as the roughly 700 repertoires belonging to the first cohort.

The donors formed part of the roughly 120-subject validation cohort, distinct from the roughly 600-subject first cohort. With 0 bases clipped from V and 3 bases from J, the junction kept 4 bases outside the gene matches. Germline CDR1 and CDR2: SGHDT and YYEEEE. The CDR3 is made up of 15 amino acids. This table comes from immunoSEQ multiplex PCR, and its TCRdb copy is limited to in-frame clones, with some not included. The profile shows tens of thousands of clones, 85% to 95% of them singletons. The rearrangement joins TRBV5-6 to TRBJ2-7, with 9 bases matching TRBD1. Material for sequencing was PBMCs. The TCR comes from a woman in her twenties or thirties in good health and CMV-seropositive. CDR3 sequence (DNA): TGTGCCAGCAGCTTGGCCCTGGGACAGGGCTACGAGCAGTACTTC. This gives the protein CASSLALGQGYEQYF.